This passage covers 25 T cell receptor beta chains from one sample sequenced in a study of OX40 agonist ivuxolimab in advanced cancers. The method was immunoSEQ multiplex PCR; TCRdb's version includes in-frame clones alone and lacks a portion of them. Altogether 55,000 to 70,000 clones are present, 92% being singletons, with the ten largest covering roughly 7.5%. Sequencing used CD4+ or CD8+ T cells sorted from blood, obtained in a trial of the OX40 agonist ivuxolimab. The origin of the receptors is an adult with an advanced solid tumor such as melanoma, head and neck, liver or kidney cancer.

The V and J genes are TRBV4-3 and TRBJ1-6, with 7 bases lining up with TRBD1. Germline CDR1 LGHNA, CDR2 YSLEER. V lost 0 bases to trimming and J lost 10 bases; unmatched junction nucleotides: 9. This CDR3 region has 16 residues. CDR3 coding DNA: TGCGCCAGCAGCCAAGATCCTGCAGGGGGTTTGTCACCCCTCCACTTT. Protein sequence: CASSQDPAGGLSPLHF.

The V call is TRBV11-2, the J call TRBJ2-3, with TRBD2 identical over 8 bases. CDR3 size: 14 residues. Germline V gene sequence: CDR1 SGHAT, CDR2 FQNNGV. J gave up 4 bases and V 4 bases, and 4 bases lay outside the gene matches. The DNA for the CDR3 is TGTGCCAGCAGCTACTTGACTAGCGCAGATACGCAGTATTTT. It encodes CASSYLTSADTQYF.

The rearrangement uses TRBV9 and TRBJ2-7; 8 nucleotides match TRBD1. Germline V gene lookup returns CDR1 SGDLS and CDR2 YYNGEE. The V segment lost 2 bases and the J segment 0 bases; nucleotides outside the gene matches: 7. The length of the CDR3 is 16 residues. CDR3 sequence reads: CASSVAGTGFSYEQYF. In DNA, the CDR3 is TGTGCCAGCAGCGTTGCCGGGACAGGCTTCTCCTACGAGCAGTACTTC.

V gene TRBV29-1 combines with J gene TRBJ2-1; D uncertain. The CDR3 contains 10 residues. Germline lookup yields CDR1 SQVTM and CDR2 ANQGSEA. Between the trimmed V and J ends, which lost 7 bases and 9 bases, there was a span of 10 bases. The CDR3: CSALIGEQFF. CDR3 nucleotide sequence: TGCAGCGCCCTGATCGGTGAGCAGTTCTTC.

This chain links TRBV10-3 with TRBJ2-3; 12 bases line up with TRBD2. The CDR3 contains 17 residues. V dropped 8 bases and J dropped 1; count of bases not matched to a gene: 10. CDR1 is ENHRY, CDR2 SYGVKD, per germline. The CDR3 reads CAIRPRTSGDRTDTQYF. In DNA form, the CDR3 reads TGTGCCATCCGTCCCCGGACTAGCGGGGACCGCACAGATACGCAGTATTTT.

The chain has TRBV7-6 and TRBJ1-6; D gene unclear. The CDR3 is 17 amino acids. V lost 1 base and J 1 base, leaving 11 bases between the germline ends. Germline lookup yields CDR1 SGHVS and CDR2 FNYEAQ. This chain's CDR3 is CASSLGRSSSYNSPLHF. The CDR3 nucleotides are TGTGCCAGCAGCTTAGGGCGGTCCTCGTCCTATAATTCACCCCTCCACTTT.

The rearrangement joins TRBV12-2 to TRBJ2-3; TRBD1 is the table's D call, not checked against the DNA. TRBV12-2 has pseudogene status. The CDR3 has 17 amino acids. The DNA of the CDR3 is TGTGCAAGTCGCTTAGAAGGTCAGGGGAAAAGCACAGATACGCAGTATTTT. This translates into CASRLEGQGKSTDTQYF.

The chain has TRBV19 and TRBJ2-1; perhaps TRBD2 as D (5 bases). Germline V gene sequence: CDR1 LNHDA, CDR2 SQIVND (reference sequence). The V gene lost 0 bases and the J gene lost 0 bases, with 9 bases spanning the gap. There are 16 residues in the CDR3. In DNA form, the CDR3 reads TGTGCCAGTAGTATAGAAAGGGAGCTCTCCTACAATGAGCAGTTCTTC. This encodes CASSIERELSYNEQFF.

The chain combines TRBV4-1 with TRBJ2-5; TRBD1 agrees at 8 bases. The J call may be in error: the DNA end matches TRBJ2-7 better. Germline V gene lookup returns CDR1 MGHRA and CDR2 YSYEKL. The CDR3 is made up of 14 amino acids. DNA for the CDR3: TGCGCCAGCAGCCAATATCCCGGACAGGGCGAGCAGTACTTC. Its translation is CASSQYPGQGEQYF.

This sequence joins TRBV10-3 and TRBJ1-1; D remains ambiguous. Trimming shortened V by 2 bases and J by 5 bases, and 6 bases separated the two germline ends. There are 12 residues in the CDR3. Germline lookup yields CDR1 ENHRY and CDR2 SYGVKD. The CDR3 spells CAISETVTEAFF. Here the CDR3 DNA reads TGTGCCATCAGTGAGACAGTTACTGAAGCTTTCTTT.

The chain employs TRBV11-1 and TRBJ2-2, with D uncertain. CDR3 length: 15 amino acids. Germline lookup yields CDR1 SGHAT and CDR2 FQDESV (reference sequence). Trimming removed 0 bases at V and 4 bases at J, with 9 bases between. CDR3 sequence reads: CASSLAQRITGELFF. DNA of the CDR3: TGTGCCAGCAGCTTAGCGCAAAGGATCACCGGGGAGCTGTTTTTT.

The V and J genes are TRBV5-4 and TRBJ2-3; 15 bases are a match to TRBD2. Germline lookup yields CDR1 SGHNT and CDR2 YYREEE (reference sequence). CDR3 length: 16 amino acids. Trimming took 3 bases from V and 11 from J; bases not matched to a gene: 10. The CDR3, as DNA: TGTGCCAGCAGCTACGCCCCGGGACTAGCGGGGGGAGAGCAGTATTTT. Translated, it gives CASSYAPGLAGGEQYF.

The chain employs TRBV7-9 and TRBJ1-2, with 8 bases identical to TRBD1. V was pared by 7 bases and J by 4 bases, with 5 bases of the junction left unmatched. CDR1 is SEHNR, CDR2 FQNEAQ, per germline (reference sequence). This CDR3 spans 13 amino acids. CDR3 sequence reads: CASITDRAYGYTF. Written as DNA, the CDR3 is TGTGCCAGCATCACGGACAGGGCCTATGGCTACACCTTC. The entire variable domain, with the rest obtained from reference TRBV7-9 and TRBJ1-2, is as follows: DTGVSQNPRHKITKRGQNVTFRCDPISEHNRLYWYRQTLGQGPEFLTYFQNEAQLEKSRLLSDRFSAERPKGSFSTLEIQRTEQGDSAMYLCASITDRAYGYTFGSGTRLTVV.

The chain couples TRBV5-6 to TRBJ1-5, with 12 nucleotides matching TRBD1. The germline gives CDR1 SGHDT, CDR2 YYEEEE. The CDR3 has 16 amino acids. The junction had 3 bases not matched to a gene; V was cut back by 2 bases and J by 3 bases. CDR3 amino acids: CASSFEGQGANQPQHF. For the CDR3, the DNA is TGTGCCAGCAGCTTTGAGGGACAGGGGGCCAATCAGCCCCAGCATTTT.

This rearrangement joins TRBV10-3 to TRBJ1-5; D might be TRBD1 (6 bases). Trimming stripped 0 bases from V and 5 bases from J, with 8 bases between. The CDR3 covers 14 residues. Germline lookup yields CDR1 ENHRY and CDR2 SYGVKD. CDR3 nucleotides: TGTGCCATCAGTGAGTCATCAGGGGATCAGCCCCAGCATTTT. Its protein is CAISESSGDQPQHF.

The chain is built from TRBV6-1 and TRBJ1-5, with a possible D match to TRBD1 (5 bases). This CDR3 region has 15 residues. V was cut by 0 bases and J by 2 bases, with 8 bases left in between. Germline assignment: CDR1 MNHNS and CDR2 SASEGT. The CDR3 reads CASSEAGLGNQPQHF. As DNA, the CDR3 is TGTGCCAGCAGTGAAGCGGGGCTAGGCAATCAGCCCCAGCATTTT.

The chain employs TRBV4-1 and TRBJ2-3; tentatively, D is TRBD2 (6 bases). The V gene lost 5 bases and the J gene lost 6 bases, with 12 bases spanning the gap. Germline V gene sequence: CDR1 MGHRA, CDR2 YSYEKL. The CDR3 runs to 13 residues. CDR3 sequence (DNA): TGCGCCAGCAGCTCCGGGGAGGCGGATACGCAGTATTTT. The encoded protein is CASSSGEADTQYF.

The chain links TRBV10-2 to TRBJ2-1, with D maybe TRBD2 (6 bases). From germline, CDR1 is WSHSY and CDR2 SAAADI. The CDR3 consists of 13 residues. V lost 3 bases, J lost 7 bases, and 10 bases lay in between. CDR3 amino acids: CASSDGGPNEQFF. The DNA of the CDR3 is TGCGCCAGCAGTGATGGAGGGCCGAATGAGCAGTTCTTC.

This sequence joins TRBV5-3 and TRBJ1-2, with D maybe TRBD1 (5 bases). TRBV5-3 is placed among ORFs of uncertain function. The length of the CDR3 is 20 residues. V lost 0 bases, J lost 1 base, and 25 bases lay in between. CDR3 sequence reads: CARSLVGDSRTFRRNYGYTF. The CDR3, as DNA: TGTGCCAGAAGCTTGGTGGGAGACAGTAGAACTTTTCGACGTAACTATGGCTACACCTTC.

The chain joins TRBV14 to TRBJ2-7; 9 bases align to TRBD1. With V trimmed by 0 bases and J by 3 bases, 12 bases remained unmatched. The CDR3 totals 18 residues. Germline V gene sequence: CDR1 SGHDN, CDR2 FVKESK. CDR3 protein: CASSQDIGRDRVNYEQYF. CDR3 DNA sequence: TGTGCCAGCAGCCAAGATATAGGCCGGGACAGGGTAAACTACGAGCAGTACTTC.

The chain carries TRBV7-6 and TRBJ2-2; D assignment may be TRBD1 or TRBD2 (5 bases each). The CDR3 sequence is 18 residues long. V was clipped by 4 bases and J by 0 bases, with 18 bases between them. The germline CDR1 and CDR2 sequences are SGHVS and FNYEAQ. Here the CDR3 reads CASSSPRGRLTNTGELFF. The CDR3 DNA follows: TGTGCCAGCAGCTCCCCCCGGGGCAGGCTAACGAACACCGGGGAGCTGTTTTTT.

This chain uses TRBV5-6 with TRBJ2-7; TRBD1 matches 7 bases. CDR1 SGHDT and CDR2 YYEEEE come from the germline V gene. CDR3 length: 15 residues. V shed 3 bases and J 2 bases; nucleotides not matched to a gene: 8. CDR3 protein: CASSWVTGTTYEQYF. In DNA form, the CDR3 reads TGTGCCAGCAGCTGGGTGACAGGGACAACCTACGAGCAGTACTTC.

The rearrangement joins TRBV5-4 to TRBJ2-3; no firm D call. From germline, CDR1 is SGHNT and CDR2 YYREEE (reference sequence). CDR3 length equals 17 residues. V lost 0 bases, J lost 6 bases, and 20 bases lay in between. The CDR3 sequence is CASSLAIGYSTTDTQYF. CDR3 coding DNA: TGTGCCAGCAGCTTGGCAATTGGCTACTCCACAACCGATACGCAGTATTTT.

V is TRBV5-4 and J is TRBJ1-5; D call uncertain. The CDR3 contains 14 residues. Germline V lookup: CDR1 SGHNT, CDR2 YYREEE (reference sequence). The ends were cut back, 1 base at V and 0 bases at J, with 5 bases in the middle. The CDR3 DNA is TGTGCCAGCAGCTTGATTTATAGCAATCAGCCCCAGCATTTT. This translates into CASSLIYSNQPQHF.

The CDR3 loop is CASSNIAGGYSYEQYF. The CDR3 coding sequence is TGTGCCAGCAGTAACATAGCGGGGGGCTACTCCTACGAGCAGTACTTC. The V call is TRBV27, the J call TRBJ2-7; 10 bases are a match to TRBD2. CDR3 size: 16 residues. Germline V gene lookup returns CDR1 MNHEY and CDR2 SMNVEV (reference sequence). V gave up 5 bases and J gave up 0 bases; unmatched junction bases: 7.